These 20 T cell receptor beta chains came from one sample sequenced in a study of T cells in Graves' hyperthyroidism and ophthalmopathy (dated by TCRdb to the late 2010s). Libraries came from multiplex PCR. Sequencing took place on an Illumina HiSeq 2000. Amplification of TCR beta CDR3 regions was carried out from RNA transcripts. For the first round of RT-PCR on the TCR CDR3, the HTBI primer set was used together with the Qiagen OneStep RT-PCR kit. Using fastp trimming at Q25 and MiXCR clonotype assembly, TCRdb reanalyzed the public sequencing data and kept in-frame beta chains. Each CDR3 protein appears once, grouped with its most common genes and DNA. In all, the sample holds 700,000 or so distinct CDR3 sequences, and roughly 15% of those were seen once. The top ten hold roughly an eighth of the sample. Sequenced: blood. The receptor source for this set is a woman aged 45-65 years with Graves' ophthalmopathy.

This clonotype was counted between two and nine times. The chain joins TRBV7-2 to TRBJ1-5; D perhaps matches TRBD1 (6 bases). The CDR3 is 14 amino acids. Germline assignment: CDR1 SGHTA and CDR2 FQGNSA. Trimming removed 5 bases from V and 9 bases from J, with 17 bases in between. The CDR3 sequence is CASSRGTRRGPQHF. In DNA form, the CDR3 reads TGTGCCAGCAGCCGCGGGACAAGGAGGGGGCCCCAGCATTTT. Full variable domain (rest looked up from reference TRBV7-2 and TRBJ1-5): GAGVSQSPSNKVTEKGKDVELRCDPISGHTALYWYRQSLGQGLEFLIYFQGNSAPDKSGLPSDRFSAERTGGSVSTLTIQRTQQEDSAVYLCASSRGTRRGPQHFGDGTRLSIL.

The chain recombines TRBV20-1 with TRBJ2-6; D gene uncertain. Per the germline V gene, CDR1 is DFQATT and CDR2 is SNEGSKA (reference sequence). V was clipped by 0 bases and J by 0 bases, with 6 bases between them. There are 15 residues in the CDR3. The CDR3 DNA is TGCAGTGCTAGAGAAAAGAACTCTGGGGCCAACGTCCTGACTTTC. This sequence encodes CSAREKNSGANVLTF.

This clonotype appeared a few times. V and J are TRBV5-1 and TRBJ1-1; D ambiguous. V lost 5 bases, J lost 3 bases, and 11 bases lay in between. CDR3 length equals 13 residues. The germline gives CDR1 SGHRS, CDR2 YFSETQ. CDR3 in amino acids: CASRKKVDTEAFF. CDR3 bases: TGCGCCAGCAGAAAGAAGGTCGACACTGAAGCTTTCTTT.

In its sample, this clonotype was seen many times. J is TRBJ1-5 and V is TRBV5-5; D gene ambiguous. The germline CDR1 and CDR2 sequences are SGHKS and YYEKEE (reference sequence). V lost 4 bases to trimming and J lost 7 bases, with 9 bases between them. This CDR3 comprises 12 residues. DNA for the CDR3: TGTGCCAGCAGCGCTATGGGGCAGCCCCAGCATTTT. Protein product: CASSAMGQPQHF.

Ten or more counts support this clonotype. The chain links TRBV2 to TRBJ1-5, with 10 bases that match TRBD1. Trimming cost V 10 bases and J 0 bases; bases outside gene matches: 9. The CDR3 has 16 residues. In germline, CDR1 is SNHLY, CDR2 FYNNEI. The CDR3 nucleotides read TGTGCCACTCGACAGGGGGCCTCAAATAGCAATCAGCCCCAGCATTTT. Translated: CATRQGASNSNQPQHF. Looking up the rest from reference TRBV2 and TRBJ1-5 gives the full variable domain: EPEVTQTPSHQVTQMGQEVILRCVPISNHLYFYWYRQILGQKVEFLVSFYNNEISEKSEIFDDQFSVERPDGSNFTLKIRSTKLEDSAMYFCATRQGASNSNQPQHFGDGTRLSIL.

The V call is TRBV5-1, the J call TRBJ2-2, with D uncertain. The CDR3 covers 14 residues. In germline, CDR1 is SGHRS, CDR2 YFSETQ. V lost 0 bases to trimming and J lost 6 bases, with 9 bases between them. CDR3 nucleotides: TGCGCCAGCAGCTTGGCTCGTCTCTCCGGGGAGCTGTTTTTT. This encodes CASSLARLSGELFF. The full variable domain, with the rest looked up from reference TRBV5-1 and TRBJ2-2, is KAGVTQTPRYLIKTRGQQVTLSCSPISGHRSVSWYQQTPGQGLQFLFEYFSETQRNKGNFPGRFSGRQFSNSRSEMNVSTLELGDSALYLCASSLARLSGELFFGEGSRLTVL.

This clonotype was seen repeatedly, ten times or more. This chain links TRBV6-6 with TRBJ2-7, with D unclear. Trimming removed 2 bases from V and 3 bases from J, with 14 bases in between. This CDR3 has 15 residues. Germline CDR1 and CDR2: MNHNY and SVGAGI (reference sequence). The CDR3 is CASSYDLSSGYEQYF. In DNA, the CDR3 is TGTGCCAGCAGTTACGACCTCTCCTCCGGCTACGAGCAGTACTTC.

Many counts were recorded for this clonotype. The CDR3 sequence is CASRRTGQLYEQYF. The CDR3, as DNA: TGTGCCAGCAGACGCACGGGACAACTCTACGAGCAGTACTTC. This rearrangement joins TRBV28 to TRBJ2-7, with D perhaps TRBD1 (6 bases). CDR3 length: 14 amino acids. From germline, CDR1 is MDHEN and CDR2 SYDVKM. The V and J ends lost 6 bases and 3 bases respectively, with 15 bases between them.

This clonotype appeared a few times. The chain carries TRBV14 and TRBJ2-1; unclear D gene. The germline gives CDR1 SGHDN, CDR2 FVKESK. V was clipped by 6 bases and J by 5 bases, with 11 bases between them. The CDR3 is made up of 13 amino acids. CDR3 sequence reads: CASRQTVHNEQFF. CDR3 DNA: TGTGCCAGCAGACAGACCGTACACAATGAGCAGTTCTTC.

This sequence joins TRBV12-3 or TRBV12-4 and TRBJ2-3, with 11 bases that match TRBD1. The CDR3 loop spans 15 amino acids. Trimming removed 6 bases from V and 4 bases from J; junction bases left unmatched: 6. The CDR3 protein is CASRPGQGVADTQYF. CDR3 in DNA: TGTGCCAGCAGACCGGGACAGGGGGTCGCAGATACGCAGTATTTT.

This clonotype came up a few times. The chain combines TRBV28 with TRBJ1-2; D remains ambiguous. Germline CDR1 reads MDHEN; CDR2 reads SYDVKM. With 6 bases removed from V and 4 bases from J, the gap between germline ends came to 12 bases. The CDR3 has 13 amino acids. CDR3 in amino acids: CASSAGRSYGYTF. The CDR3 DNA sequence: TGTGCCAGCAGCGCCGGACGGTCCTATGGCTACACCTTC.

Here the CDR3 DNA reads TGTGCCAGCAGGGCCGGGACAGGAAAAGCCTATGGCTACACCTTC. This translates into CASRAGTGKAYGYTF. V and J are TRBV28 and TRBJ1-2; 8 bases are shared with TRBD1. The CDR3 is made up of 15 amino acids. Unmatched junction bases numbered 10, after V lost 6 bases and J lost 4 bases. Germline V lookup: CDR1 MDHEN, CDR2 SYDVKM.

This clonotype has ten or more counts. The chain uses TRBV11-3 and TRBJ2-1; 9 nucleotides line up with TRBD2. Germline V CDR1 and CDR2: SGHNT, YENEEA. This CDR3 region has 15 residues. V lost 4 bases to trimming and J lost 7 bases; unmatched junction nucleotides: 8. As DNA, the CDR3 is TGTGCCAGCAGCTCCGGGACTAGCCGTCAGAATGAGCAGTTCTTC. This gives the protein CASSSGTSRQNEQFF.

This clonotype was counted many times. The CDR3: CATSGPSLNTEAFF. In DNA, the CDR3 is TGTGCCACCAGTGGGCCGAGCCTGAACACTGAAGCTTTCTTT. The chain uses TRBV15 and TRBJ1-1; no definite D call. Trimming cost V 6 bases and J 0 bases, with 11 bases left between them. Germline V gene sequence: CDR1 LNHNV, CDR2 YYDKDF (reference sequence). The CDR3 length is 14 residues.

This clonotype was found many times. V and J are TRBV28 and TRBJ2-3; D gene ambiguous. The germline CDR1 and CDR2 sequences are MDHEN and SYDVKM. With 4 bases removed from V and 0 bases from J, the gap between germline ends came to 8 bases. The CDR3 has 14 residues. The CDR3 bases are TGTGCCAGCAGTTCGTCTAGAAGCACAGATACGCAGTATTTT. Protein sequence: CASSSSRSTDTQYF.

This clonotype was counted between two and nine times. CDR3 coding DNA: TGCGCCAGCAGCCAAAGGACGGTGAACACTGAAGCTTTCTTT. Its translation is CASSQRTVNTEAFF. The V call is TRBV4-1, the J call TRBJ1-1; no clear D. CDR1 is MGHRA, CDR2 YSYEKL, per germline. The CDR3 spans 14 residues. V lost 2 bases and J 0 bases, leaving 7 bases between the germline ends.

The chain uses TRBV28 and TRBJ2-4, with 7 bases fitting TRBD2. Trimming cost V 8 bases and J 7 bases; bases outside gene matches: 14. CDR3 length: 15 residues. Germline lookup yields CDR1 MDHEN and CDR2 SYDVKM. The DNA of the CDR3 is TGTGCCAGCGGTAGACTAGCCGGAGTTATCAACATTCAGTACTTC. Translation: CASGRLAGVINIQYF.

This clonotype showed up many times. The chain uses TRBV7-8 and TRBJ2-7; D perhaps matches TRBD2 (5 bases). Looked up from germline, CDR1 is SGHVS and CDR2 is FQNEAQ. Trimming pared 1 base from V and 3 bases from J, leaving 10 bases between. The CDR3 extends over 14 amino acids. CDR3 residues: CASSLVPGFYEQYF. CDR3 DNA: TGTGCCAGCAGCTTAGTCCCGGGGTTCTACGAGCAGTACTTC.

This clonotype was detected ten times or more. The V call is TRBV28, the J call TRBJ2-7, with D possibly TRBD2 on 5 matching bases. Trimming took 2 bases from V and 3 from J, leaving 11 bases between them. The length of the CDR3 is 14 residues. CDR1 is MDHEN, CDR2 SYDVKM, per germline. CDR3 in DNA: TGTGCCAGCAGTTTACGGGGAGTGTTCTACGAGCAGTACTTC. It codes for CASSLRGVFYEQYF.

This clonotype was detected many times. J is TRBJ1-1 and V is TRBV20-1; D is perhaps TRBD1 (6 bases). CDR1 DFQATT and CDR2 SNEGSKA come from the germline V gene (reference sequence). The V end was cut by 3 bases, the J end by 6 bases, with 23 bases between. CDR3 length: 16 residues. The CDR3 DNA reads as TGCAGTGCTAGGCCTCACAGGGTGTACCCATCCTCTGAAGCTTTCTTT. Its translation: CSARPHRVYPSSEAFF.